This T cell receptor (beta chain) was found in a study of blood T cell repertoires in COVID-19. Study information: Material from acute and convalescent COVID-19 was sourced from the United States, Italy and Spain. PBMCs, B-cell-depleted T cells, or T cells provided the cDNA or gDNA that made up the material.

In the source study's methods: Reference gene primer amplification in the assay estimated nucleated cell counts. This table comes from immunoSEQ multiplex PCR, and its TCRdb copy is limited to in-frame clones, with some not included. For V, J and clone size, that table is used; D and trimming come from the DNA. The sample holds about 260,000 clones; about 89% are singletons and the top ten take less than 1.6%. Losses at the gene ends were 6 bases for V and 2 bases for J; bases not matched to a gene: 4. CDR3 length: 13 residues. Germline assignment: CDR1 SQVTM and CDR2 ANQGSEA. The chain has TRBV29-1 and TRBJ1-2; 9 positions match TRBD1. The clonotype comes from a woman aged 40 to 55 who had recovered from COVID-19. The specimen sequenced was peripheral blood. This CDR3 is CSVGDRANYGYTF. As DNA, the CDR3 is TGCAGCGTCGGGGACAGGGCGAACTATGGCTACACCTTC.